This T cell receptor (beta chain) was captured by sequencing in a study of shared clonotypes between healthy human individuals. Study-level points and caveats: Tissue TCR repertoires likely differ from these blood-only repertoires.

This CDR3 region has 15 residues. Germline CDR1 is LGHNA and CDR2 is YSLEER. Between the trimmed V and J ends, which lost 0 bases and 5 bases, there was a span of 14 bases. A single count supports this clone. Its antigen remains unidentified. Samples underwent the assay at deep level. Per the authors' pipeline: From ImmunoSEQ came sequences covering only the junction and carrying no quality scores, so filtering differed. Method: immunoSEQ multiplex PCR; TCRdb's copy keeps in-frame clones and lacks some. The DNA was the basis for D and trimming; V, J and clone size are from that table. The repertoire holds about 92,000 clones, with 40% to 55% as singletons.

The specimen was PBMCs. The receptor's source is a woman between 40 and 50 years old in good health. Some clones in this sample may be carry-over from other donors' samples. This chain links TRBV4-3 with TRBJ2-7, with D possibly matching TRBD1 (5 bases). The DNA of the CDR3 is TGCGCCAGCAGCCAAGATCTACAGGATTACAACGAGCAGTACTTC. Translated: CASSQDLQDYNEQYF.